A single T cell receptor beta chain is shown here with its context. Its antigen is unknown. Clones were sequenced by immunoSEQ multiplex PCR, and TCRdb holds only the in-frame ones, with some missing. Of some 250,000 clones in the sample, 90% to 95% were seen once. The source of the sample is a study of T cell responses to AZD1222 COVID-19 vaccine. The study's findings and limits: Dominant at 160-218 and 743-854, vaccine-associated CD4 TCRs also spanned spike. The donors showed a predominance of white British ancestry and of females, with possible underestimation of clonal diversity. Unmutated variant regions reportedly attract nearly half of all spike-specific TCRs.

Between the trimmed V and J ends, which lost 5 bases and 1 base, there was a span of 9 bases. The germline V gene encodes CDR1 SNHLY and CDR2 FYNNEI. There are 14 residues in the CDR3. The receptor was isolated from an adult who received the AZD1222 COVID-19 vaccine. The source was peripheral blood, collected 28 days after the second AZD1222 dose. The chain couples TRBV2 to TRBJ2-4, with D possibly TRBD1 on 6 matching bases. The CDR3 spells CASSPQGAKNIQYF. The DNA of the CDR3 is TGTGCCAGCAGTCCCCAGGGGGCCAAAAACATTCAGTACTTC.